Below are 28 T cell receptor beta chains sequenced from a single sample in a study of T cell clusters in autoimmune cytopenias. TRB was amplified from about 270 ng of peripheral blood genomic DNA per sample. TRB was amplified by touch-down multiplex PCR, primer pools A and B combined. TCRdb re-called the multiplex PCR reads; every CDR3 protein appears as one record, without DNA. This sample contains approximately 11,000 distinct CDR3 sequences. This sample was shared with a second study, whose subject was T cell repertoires in aging, cancer and after chemotherapy.

The sample taken for sequencing was peripheral blood. The origin of the receptors is a human donor in good health.

The rearrangement uses TRBV12-3 or TRBV12-4 and TRBJ2-3. The CDR3 runs 14 residues. This CDR3 is CASSLSGVTDTQYF.

The CDR3 region is CASSPTGGLSGNTIYF. The chain is built from TRBV6-5 and TRBJ1-3; no DNA is available, so the TRBD1 call from TCRdb remains unchecked. The CDR3 loop spans 16 amino acids. Germline values: CDR1 MNHEY, CDR2 SVGAGI.

CDR3 loop: CASLTGNYGYTF. This sequence joins TRBV6-2 or TRBV6-3 and TRBJ1-2; as DNA is missing, the TRBD1 call by TCRdb cannot be tested. Germline V gene lookup returns CDR1 MNHEY and CDR2 SVGEGT. CDR3 length equals 12 residues.

The genes are TRBV29-1 and TRBJ2-1. CDR3 size: 16 residues. Germline V lookup: CDR1 SQVTM, CDR2 ANQGSEA. The CDR3 loop reads CSVELLAGGSYNEQFF.

This sequence joins TRBV29-1 and TRBJ2-1; TCRdb's D call, TRBD2, is unchecked because there is no DNA. From germline, CDR1 is SQVTM and CDR2 ANQGSEA. The length of the CDR3 is 14 residues. The CDR3 here is CSGASSGEDNEQFF.

V usage is TRBV19 and J usage is TRBJ2-1; TCRdb proposes TRBD2, but this gene call is untestable without DNA. Germline V gene data show CDR1 as LNHDA and CDR2 as SQIVND (reference sequence). CDR3 length equals 12 residues. This CDR3 reads CASGPWPDEQFF.

The chain has TRBV5-6 and TRBJ1-6. The CDR3 runs 17 residues. Per germline, CDR1 SGHDT and CDR2 YYEEEE. CDR3 protein: CASSLGTAGSYNSPLHF.

The genes are TRBV5-6 and TRBJ2-7; the D call of TRBD1 rests on TCRdb alone, since no DNA is present to check it. This CDR3 is 13 amino acids long. CDR1 SGHDT and CDR2 YYEEEE come from the germline V gene. This CDR3 reads CASSLYGAGEQYF.

This clonotype shows up as medium-sized by frequency. This chain's CDR3 is CASSIDAGTGELFF. The chain combines TRBV19 with TRBJ2-2; absent DNA, TCRdb's TRBD1 call cannot be checked. This CDR3 has 14 amino acids. Germline CDR1 is LNHDA and CDR2 is SQIVND (reference sequence). Filled out from reference TRBV19 and TRBJ2-2, the complete variable domain reads DGGITQSPKYLFRKEGQNVTLSCEQNLNHDAMYWYRQDPGQGLRLIYYSQIVNDFQKGDIAEGYSVSREKKESFPLTVTSAQKNPTAFYLCASSIDAGTGELFFGEGSRLTVL.

J is TRBJ2-3 and V is TRBV19; the TCRdb call, TRBD2, lacks DNA for checking. There are 18 residues in the CDR3. Germline CDR1 LNHDA, CDR2 SQIVND (reference sequence). CDR3 sequence reads: CASSIRSRAGGQPDTQYF.

The V and J genes are TRBV19 and TRBJ2-5; TCRdb outputs TRBD2, but without DNA this stays unchecked. CDR3 length: 13 residues. Per germline, CDR1 LNHDA and CDR2 SQIVND (reference sequence). This CDR3 reads CASRSGPGETQYF. Variable domain in full (rest from reference TRBV19 and TRBJ2-5): DGGITQSPKYLFRKEGQNVTLSCEQNLNHDAMYWYRQDPGQGLRLIYYSQIVNDFQKGDIAEGYSVSREKKESFPLTVTSAQKNPTAFYLCASRSGPGETQYFGPGTRLLVL.

The rearrangement joins TRBV6-1 to TRBJ2-5; TCRdb's assignment of TRBD2 cannot be checked, as there is no DNA. The germline V gene has CDR1 MNHNS and CDR2 SASEGT. The length of the CDR3 is 15 residues. CDR3 region: CASSESPGIKETQYF.

The chain is built from TRBV6-5 and TRBJ1-1. The CDR3 covers 13 residues. Germline-derived CDR1 and CDR2 are MNHEY and SVGAGI. The chain's CDR3 is CASSYTGVTEAFF.

The rearrangement uses TRBV12-3 or TRBV12-4 and TRBJ2-5; TCRdb returns TRBD1, unconfirmable since there is no DNA. The CDR3 runs to 16 residues. The CDR3 sequence: CASSLAAGVRQETQYF.

This chain connects TRBV19 to TRBJ2-2; TCRdb selects TRBD1, and the lack of DNA leaves this call unchecked. The length of the CDR3 is 16 residues. CDR1 is LNHDA, CDR2 SQIVND, per germline (reference sequence). This CDR3 reads CASTPMGGENTGELFF.

The chain combines TRBV19 with TRBJ2-1; TCRdb designates TRBD1, a call that cannot be tested without DNA. The CDR3 runs 14 residues. CDR1 and CDR2 from the germline V gene are LNHDA and SQIVND (reference sequence). The CDR3 protein is CASCGDREGYEQFF. The variable domain in full, completed from reference TRBV19 and TRBJ2-1, reads DGGITQSPKYLFRKEGQNVTLSCEQNLNHDAMYWYRQDPGQGLRLIYYSQIVNDFQKGDIAEGYSVSREKKESFPLTVTSAQKNPTAFYLCASCGDREGYEQFFGPGTRLTVL.

The CDR3 region is CASRSPGGREETQYF. The V gene is TRBV6-2 or TRBV6-3, the J gene TRBJ2-5; the TRBD1 assignment by TCRdb is unverifiable without DNA. CDR1 is MNHEY and CDR2 is SVGEGT in the germline V gene. This CDR3 has 15 amino acids.

This clonotype is classed as medium-sized (0.01 to 0.1%) by frequency. This chain joins TRBV11-3 and TRBJ2-2; the D call from TCRdb, TRBD2, cannot be confirmed without DNA. Germline V gives CDR1 SGHNT, CDR2 YENEEA. The CDR3 length is 16 residues. This chain's CDR3 is CASSSRRPQSFGELFF.

This chain connects TRBV5-4 to TRBJ1-6; the D call from TCRdb, TRBD1, cannot be confirmed without DNA. The V gene's germline CDR1 is SGHNT and CDR2 YYREEE (reference sequence). The CDR3 runs to 14 residues. The CDR3 spells CASTRDGNNSPLHF.

The chain carries TRBV15 and TRBJ1-2. CDR3 length: 14 amino acids. The germline V gene has CDR1 LNHNV and CDR2 YYDKDF (reference sequence). The CDR3 spells CATSRIEANYGYTF.

This chain connects TRBV30 to TRBJ2-7; TCRdb reports TRBD1, a call that lacks DNA to check it against. Germline values: CDR1 GTSNPN, CDR2 SVGIG (reference sequence). The CDR3 consists of 15 residues. CDR3 loop: CAWAPSQGANYEQYF.

The J gene is TRBJ2-3, the V gene TRBV6-5; TCRdb's assignment of TRBD2 cannot be checked, as there is no DNA. Germline V gene sequence: CDR1 MNHEY, CDR2 SVGAGI. The CDR3 is 14 amino acids. This chain's CDR3 is CASSYRGGLDTQYF.

V gene TRBV6-5 combines with J gene TRBJ1-2. CDR3 size: 15 residues. The V gene's germline CDR1 is MNHEY and CDR2 SVGAGI. The CDR3 sequence: CASSSILTGSYGYTF.

The chain has TRBV6-5 and TRBJ1-2. Germline assignment: CDR1 MNHEY and CDR2 SVGAGI. The CDR3 spans 12 residues. The CDR3 loop reads CASSYEEGRYTF.

The chain uses TRBV20-1 and TRBJ1-2; TCRdb selects TRBD1, and the lack of DNA leaves this call unchecked. Germline V gives CDR1 DFQATT, CDR2 SNEGSKA (reference sequence). The CDR3 runs to 14 residues. The CDR3 loop reads CSAARTGNNYGYTF.

This chain joins TRBV19 and TRBJ1-1; absent DNA, TCRdb's TRBD1 call cannot be checked. The CDR3 has 14 amino acids. Germline lookup yields CDR1 LNHDA and CDR2 SQIVND (reference sequence). The chain's CDR3 is CASVGGRMNTEAFF.

The chain couples TRBV30 to TRBJ1-4; TCRdb's D call, TRBD1, is unchecked because there is no DNA. Germline V gene data show CDR1 as GTSNPN and CDR2 as SVGIG (reference sequence). CDR3 length: 15 residues. This CDR3 reads CAWSEKGTGTEKLFF.

The chain has TRBV6-5 and TRBJ1-1. CDR3 size: 13 residues. The germline CDR1 and CDR2 sequences are MNHEY and SVGAGI. CDR3 amino acids: CASSYSRAAEAFF.